This TCR beta chain was recovered during a study of beta chain features in type 1 diabetes. Study results and limitations: Patients' naive, central memory and regulatory TCRB repertoires appeared more alike than those of healthy donors.

Expressed TCRB transcripts were sequenced after all isolated RNA was converted to cDNA. The table came from immunoSEQ multiplex PCR; TCRdb's copy has only in-frame clones and leaves some out. The repertoire holds some 330,000 clones, with 11% as singletons. Trimming cost V 5 bases and J 3 bases; bases outside gene matches: 4. There are 15 residues in the CDR3. In germline, CDR1 is LGHNA, CDR2 YNFKEQ. A few counts support this clone. What it binds is not known. This sequence originates from a woman in her twenties or thirties in good health. The chain joins TRBV4-2 to TRBJ2-5; TRBD1 aligns across 12 bases. Sequenced: naive CD4+ T cells from blood. The CDR3 here is CASSRGQGAEETQYF. CDR3 nucleotides: TGTGCCAGCAGCAGGGGACAGGGGGCGGAAGAGACCCAGTACTTC.